This T cell receptor (beta chain) originates from a study of blood T cell repertoires in COVID-19. About the research overall: The United States, Italy and Spain supplied acute and convalescent COVID-19 samples. PBMCs, B-cell-depleted T cells, or T cells provided the cDNA or gDNA that made up the material.

Study processing details: Estimated nucleated cell counts came from reference gene primer amplification. Measured with immunoSEQ multiplex PCR; TCRdb has only the in-frame clones, and not every one. That table is the source of V, J and clone size, and D and trimming were worked out from the DNA. The sample includes over 150,000 clones, 70% to 90% seen only once; the top ten take over 7%. Enrolled during active infection, Seattle patients were then followed longitudinally. CDR1 is MGHRA, CDR2 YSYEKL, per germline. V dropped 2 bases and J dropped 5; count of bases not matched to a gene: 2. The CDR3 is 14 amino acids.

The clonotype comes from a woman older than 75 with COVID-19, enrolled during active disease. Specimen: peripheral blood. This sequence joins TRBV4-1 and TRBJ1-5; 8 bases are shared with TRBD1. CDR3 nucleotides: TGCGCCAGCAGCCAACGGACAGGGTATCAGCCCCAGCATTTT. Translating gives CASSQRTGYQPQHF.